This record looks at one T cell receptor beta chain sequence and its context. Its antigen remains unknown. This specimen belongs to a study of T cell responses to AZD1222 COVID-19 vaccine. Study details: Some second doses came at about 4 weeks and others at about 12 weeks; these were pooled.

The repertoire was sequenced with immunoSEQ multiplex PCR; TCRdb's copy has only in-frame clones and lacks some. The table has about 160,000 clones, roughly nine tenths seen once. General study findings and limits: Mapped onto spike, vaccine-associated CD4 TCRs spanned it and were dominant at 160-218 and 743-854. An increase in Spike-specific TCR breadth and depth was observed after two AZD1222 doses. Females made up more of the donors, who were largely white British, and clonal diversity may have come out too low.

Germline CDR1 and CDR2: SGHTA and FQGNSA. Trimming cost V 3 bases and J 3 bases; bases outside gene matches: 3. The CDR3 is made up of 14 amino acids. V gene TRBV7-2 combines with J gene TRBJ2-3, with TRBD1 matching 7 bases. This receptor was obtained from an adult in good health. The starting material was peripheral blood, obtained on day 0 of AZD1222 vaccination. The CDR3 DNA reads TGTGCCAGCAGCTTCTTGACAGGGACAGATACGCAGTATTTT. Translation: CASSFLTGTDTQYF. The variable domain in full, with the rest retrieved from reference TRBV7-2 and TRBJ2-3, is GAGVSQSPSNKVTEKGKDVELRCDPISGHTALYWYRQSLGQGLEFLIYFQGNSAPDKSGLPSDRFSAERTGGSVSTLTIQRTQQEDSAVYLCASSFLTGTDTQYFGPGTRLTVL.